Sequencing of this T cell receptor beta chain was carried out in a study of blood T cell repertoires in COVID-19. Participants' own reports of clinical history determined their cohort assignment. J gave up 5 bases and V 1 base, and 8 bases lay outside the gene matches. The CDR3 covers 17 residues. The germline V gene has CDR1 MGHRA and CDR2 YSYEKL. Sequencing was performed with immunoSEQ multiplex PCR; in TCRdb, only in-frame clones are kept and a portion is missing. Among under 450,000 clones listed, just over 90% were seen once. The receptor was isolated from a middle-aged woman who had been exposed to COVID-19. The sample was PBMCs or T cells enriched from blood (not recorded which). The chain couples TRBV4-1 to TRBJ2-3; TRBD2 agrees at 11 bases. CDR3 region: CASSQALAGGGKDTQYF. DNA for the CDR3: TGCGCCAGCAGCCAAGCTCTAGCGGGAGGAGGTAAAGATACGCAGTATTTT.